The 2 T cell receptor beta chains in this list originate from one sample, sequenced in a study of cytomegalovirus exposure and HLA in healthy donors. The protocol was immunoSEQ multiplex PCR, while the TCRdb copy is restricted to in-frame clones and leaves out a portion. Among 300,000 to 400,000 clones, roughly 86% were seen once, and the ten largest hold roughly 0.96%. The sequencing input was PBMCs. The receptors were gathered from a man aged 25-45 years in good health and CMV-seronegative.

The chain couples TRBV10-3 to TRBJ1-1; D is possibly TRBD1 (5 bases). The germline V and J ends were trimmed by 0 bases and 1 base, with 12 bases remaining between them. CDR3 length: 16 amino acids. Germline CDR1 and CDR2: ENHRY and SYGVKD. The CDR3 spells CAISESMGQGNTEAFF. The CDR3 region has the DNA TGTGCCATCAGTGAGTCGATGGGGCAGGGGAACACTGAAGCTTTCTTT.

The J gene is TRBJ1-1, the V gene TRBV7-9; D is ambiguous. Germline assignment: CDR1 SEHNR and CDR2 FQNEAQ (reference sequence). The CDR3 length is 11 residues. Trimming shortened V by 3 bases and J by 6 bases, and 5 bases separated the two germline ends. The CDR3 DNA reads as TGTGCCAGCAGCTTGGCGGCTGAAGCTTTCTTT. Amino acids: CASSLAAEAFF.